The 18 T cell receptor beta chains given below trace back to one sample, sequenced in a study of T-cell memory formation after mild COVID-19. A single record per CDR3 protein comes from TCRdb applying MiXCR to the 5' RACE reads. The profile shows 150,000 to 200,000 distinct CDR3 sequences, roughly 17% of them singletons. Sequencing input: PBMCs or a T cell subset sorted from them (not recorded which). The receptors shown here come from an adult woman who had mild COVID-19 (a few samples of this study predate the infection). Cell type and time point are not known.

This chain connects TRBV7-9 to TRBJ2-1, with a tentative D call TRBD2 (6 bases). The length of the CDR3 is 15 residues. V was pared by 3 bases and J by 8 bases, with 17 bases between. Germline V gene sequence: CDR1 SEHNR, CDR2 FQNEAQ (reference sequence). The CDR3: CASSFGAEGLHEQFF. CDR3 DNA sequence: TGTGCCAGCAGCTTCGGCGCCGAGGGACTTCATGAGCAGTTCTTC. Based on the CDR3 plus reference TRBV7-9 and TRBJ2-1, the full variable domain is DTGVSQNPRHKITKRGQNVTFRCDPISEHNRLYWYRQTLGQGPEFLTYFQNEAQLEKSRLLSDRFSAERPKGSFSTLEIQRTEQGDSAMYLCASSFGAEGLHEQFFGPGTRLTVL.

This clonotype was seen a handful of times. The rearrangement links TRBV5-4 to TRBJ2-3; 13 bases are a match to TRBD2. V dropped 3 bases and J dropped 3; count of bases not matched to a gene: 4. CDR1 is SGHNT and CDR2 is YYREEE in the germline V gene (reference sequence). The CDR3 length is 16 residues. The DNA of the CDR3 is TGTGCCAGCAGCTCCGGACTAGCGGGAGAGACAGATACGCAGTATTTT. Translated: CASSSGLAGETDTQYF. The whole variable domain, filled in from reference TRBV5-4 and TRBJ2-3, reads ETGVTQSPTHLIKTRGQQVTLRCSSQSGHNTVSWYQQALGQGPQFIFQYYREEENGRGNFPPRFSGLQFPNYSSELNVNALELDDSALYLCASSSGLAGETDTQYFGPGTRLTVL.

This clonotype was picked up a small number of times. The chain employs TRBV27 and TRBJ1-1; 7 bases are a match to TRBD1. The CDR3 runs 17 residues. Per germline, CDR1 MNHEY and CDR2 SMNVEV (reference sequence). Losses at the gene ends were 3 bases for V and 0 bases for J; bases not matched to a gene: 10. The CDR3 coding sequence is TGTGCCAGCAGTTTCCGGGCAGGGGGGGCTGTGAACACTGAAGCTTTCTTT. Translation gives CASSFRAGGAVNTEAFF.

This clonotype was seen a few times. The J gene is TRBJ2-3, the V gene TRBV7-2; TRBD2 agrees at 11 bases. CDR1 is SGHTA and CDR2 is FQGNSA in the germline V gene. V lost 4 bases and J lost 2; bases outside the gene matches: 5. The CDR3 runs to 16 residues. The CDR3 bases are TGTGCCAGCAGCTATCGACTAGCGGGGAACACAGATACGCAGTATTTT. Translated, it gives CASSYRLAGNTDTQYF. The entire variable domain, with the rest obtained from reference TRBV7-2 and TRBJ2-3, is as follows: GAGVSQSPSNKVTEKGKDVELRCDPISGHTALYWYRQSLGQGLEFLIYFQGNSAPDKSGLPSDRFSAERTGGSVSTLTIQRTQQEDSAVYLCASSYRLAGNTDTQYFGPGTRLTVL.

This chain joins TRBV12-3 or TRBV12-4 and TRBJ2-7; D perhaps matches TRBD2 (5 bases). The CDR3 length is 13 residues. The germline V and J ends were trimmed by 3 bases and 3 bases, with 9 bases remaining between them. CDR3 sequence (DNA): TGTGCCAGCAGTTTTGGACTTCGCTACGAGCAGTACTTC. Protein: CASSFGLRYEQYF.

This chain uses TRBV6-2 or TRBV6-3 with TRBJ2-5, with TRBD1 as a possible D gene (5 bases). Trimming took 2 bases from V and 7 from J, leaving 8 bases between them. CDR1 MNHEY and CDR2 SVGEGT come from the germline V gene. The CDR3 runs to 12 residues. The CDR3 is CASSYGRGTQYF. For the CDR3, the DNA is TGTGCCAGCAGTTACGGTAGGGGGACCCAGTACTTC.

The DNA of the CDR3 is TGTGCCAGCAGCGCTGGGGACTTTGCCTACGAGCAGTACTTC. Its protein product is CASSAGDFAYEQYF. V is TRBV9 and J is TRBJ2-7, with D maybe TRBD2 (6 bases). The V gene's germline CDR1 is SGDLS and CDR2 YYNGEE. The V end lost 3 bases, the J end lost 2 bases, and 12 bases lay between the germline ends. This CDR3 is 14 amino acids long.

In its sample, this clonotype was seen a few times. Written as DNA, the CDR3 is TGTGCCAGCAGCGAAACTCCCACTAGCGGGAGGGCGGGGAGCTATTATACGCAGTATTTT. Protein: CASSETPTSGRAGSYYTQYF. This chain uses TRBV11-2 with TRBJ2-3; 13 nucleotides agree with TRBD2. Germline lookup yields CDR1 SGHAT and CDR2 FQNNGV. V lost 5 bases, J lost 7 bases, and 21 bases stayed unmatched. This CDR3 contains 20 residues.

This clonotype came up a few times. The chain couples TRBV4-3 to TRBJ1-2; no clear D. The CDR3 loop spans 14 amino acids. Germline values: CDR1 LGHNA, CDR2 YSLEER. V was trimmed by 0 bases and J by 7 bases, leaving 12 bases between them. The CDR3 nucleotides are TGCGCCAGCAGCCAAGAGATATTGAGGACTGGCTACACCTTC. Protein product: CASSQEILRTGYTF.

This clonotype occurred a few times. The chain employs TRBV7-8 and TRBJ2-3; D is unclear. CDR1 is SGHVS and CDR2 is FQNEAQ in the germline V gene. Trimming took 3 bases from V and 0 from J, leaving 16 bases between them. The CDR3 sequence is 17 residues long. The CDR3 is CASSFHRIVSSTDTQYF. CDR3 nucleotide sequence: TGTGCCAGCAGCTTTCACCGGATAGTATCGAGCACAGATACGCAGTATTTT.

This clonotype was seen repeatedly, ten times or more. The chain recombines TRBV4-3 with TRBJ2-1; 8 nucleotides line up with TRBD2. The CDR3 sequence is 15 residues long. V was pared by 4 bases and J by 7 bases, with 9 bases of the junction left unmatched. Germline values: CDR1 LGHNA, CDR2 YSLEER. In DNA, the CDR3 is TGCGCCAGCAGCCTTCAACGGGAGGGCCTTAATGAGCAGTTCTTC. The encoded protein is CASSLQREGLNEQFF.

This clonotype has more than one count but fewer than ten. The CDR3 is CASSLDHGETQYF. CDR3 DNA sequence: TGCGCCAGCAGCTTAGACCACGGGGAGACCCAGTACTTC. This chain uses TRBV5-1 with TRBJ2-5; D remains ambiguous. Deletions cut 2 bases from V and 5 bases from J, with 10 bases between. The CDR3 has 13 amino acids. Germline lookup yields CDR1 SGHRS and CDR2 YFSETQ.

This chain joins TRBV10-2 and TRBJ1-2, with TRBD1 identical over 7 bases. Trimming took 8 bases from V and 1 from J; bases not matched to a gene: 10. Germline V gives CDR1 WSHSY, CDR2 SAAADI. The CDR3 length is 15 residues. The CDR3 nucleotides read TGCGCCAGCCGGGTGCAGGGGGGCAGTAACTATGGCTACACCTTC. It is translated as CASRVQGGSNYGYTF.

This clonotype was detected only a few times. V and J are TRBV7-2 and TRBJ2-7; 11 bases match TRBD2. J was trimmed by 2 bases and V by 4 bases; bases with no gene match: 4. This CDR3 region has 15 residues. From germline, CDR1 is SGHTA and CDR2 FQGNSA. The CDR3 loop reads CASSSGLAVAYEQYF. CDR3 nucleotide sequence: TGTGCCAGCAGCTCGGGACTAGCGGTTGCCTACGAGCAGTACTTC.

The chain uses TRBV11-2 and TRBJ2-3; TRBD2 matches 8 bases. CDR1 SGHAT and CDR2 FQNNGV come from the germline V gene. With V trimmed by 3 bases and J by 3 bases, 11 bases remained unmatched. The CDR3 covers 17 residues. In nucleotides, the CDR3 is TGTGCCAGCAGCTTTTCCCCGAGCGGGGGAGTAACAGATACGCAGTATTTT. Translating gives CASSFSPSGGVTDTQYF.

The chain recombines TRBV12-3 or TRBV12-4 with TRBJ1-4; unclear D gene. The CDR3 runs to 15 residues. V was trimmed by 3 bases and J by 2 bases, leaving 10 bases between them. The DNA of the CDR3 is TGTGCCAGCAGTTTCCGACGCTTCACTAATGAAAAACTGTTTTTT. This translates into CASSFRRFTNEKLFF.

This clonotype was detected a few times. V usage is TRBV7-2 and J usage is TRBJ2-2, with a weak D call TRBD1 (5 bases). Per the germline V gene, CDR1 is SGHTA and CDR2 is FQGNSA. The CDR3 runs to 13 residues. The CDR3 loop reads CARRVPNTGELFF. The CDR3 DNA sequence: TGTGCGCGCAGGGTACCTAACACCGGGGAGCTGTTTTTT.

This chain links TRBV12-3 or TRBV12-4 with TRBJ2-3; 7 bases fit TRBD1. The CDR3 is 16 amino acids. The V and J ends lost 5 bases and 0 bases, in that order; junction bases with no gene match: 8. The chain's CDR3 is CASSNSRTGSTDTQYF. CDR3 bases: TGTGCCAGCAGTAACTCCCGGACAGGCAGCACAGATACGCAGTATTTT.